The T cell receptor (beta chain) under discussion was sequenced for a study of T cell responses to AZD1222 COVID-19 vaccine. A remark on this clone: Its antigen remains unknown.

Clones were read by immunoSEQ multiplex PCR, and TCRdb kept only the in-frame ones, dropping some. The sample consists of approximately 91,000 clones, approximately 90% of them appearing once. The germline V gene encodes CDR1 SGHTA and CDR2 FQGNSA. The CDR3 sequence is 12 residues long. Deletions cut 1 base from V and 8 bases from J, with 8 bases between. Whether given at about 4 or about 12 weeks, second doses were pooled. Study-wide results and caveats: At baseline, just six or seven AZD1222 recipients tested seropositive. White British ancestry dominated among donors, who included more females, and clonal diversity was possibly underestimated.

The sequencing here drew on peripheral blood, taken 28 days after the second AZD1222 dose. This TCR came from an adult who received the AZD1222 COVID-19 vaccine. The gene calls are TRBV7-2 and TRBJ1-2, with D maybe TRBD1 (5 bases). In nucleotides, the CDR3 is TGTGCCAGCAGCTTAGAGGCAGGGGGCTACACCTTC. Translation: CASSLEAGGYTF.